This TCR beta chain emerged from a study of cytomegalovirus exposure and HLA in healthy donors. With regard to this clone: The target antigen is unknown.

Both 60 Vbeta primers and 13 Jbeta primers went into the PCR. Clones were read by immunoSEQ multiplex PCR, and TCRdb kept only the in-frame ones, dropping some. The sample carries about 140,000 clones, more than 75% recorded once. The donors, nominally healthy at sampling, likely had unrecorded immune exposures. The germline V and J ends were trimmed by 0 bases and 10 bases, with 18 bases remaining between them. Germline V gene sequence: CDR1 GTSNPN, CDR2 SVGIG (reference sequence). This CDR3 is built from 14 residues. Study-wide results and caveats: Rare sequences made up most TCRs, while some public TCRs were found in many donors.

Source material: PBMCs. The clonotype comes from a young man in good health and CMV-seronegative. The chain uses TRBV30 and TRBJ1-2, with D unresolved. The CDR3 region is CAWSVIVLGGDYTF. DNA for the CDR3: TGTGCCTGGAGTGTAATCGTACTGGGAGGTGACTACACCTTC.